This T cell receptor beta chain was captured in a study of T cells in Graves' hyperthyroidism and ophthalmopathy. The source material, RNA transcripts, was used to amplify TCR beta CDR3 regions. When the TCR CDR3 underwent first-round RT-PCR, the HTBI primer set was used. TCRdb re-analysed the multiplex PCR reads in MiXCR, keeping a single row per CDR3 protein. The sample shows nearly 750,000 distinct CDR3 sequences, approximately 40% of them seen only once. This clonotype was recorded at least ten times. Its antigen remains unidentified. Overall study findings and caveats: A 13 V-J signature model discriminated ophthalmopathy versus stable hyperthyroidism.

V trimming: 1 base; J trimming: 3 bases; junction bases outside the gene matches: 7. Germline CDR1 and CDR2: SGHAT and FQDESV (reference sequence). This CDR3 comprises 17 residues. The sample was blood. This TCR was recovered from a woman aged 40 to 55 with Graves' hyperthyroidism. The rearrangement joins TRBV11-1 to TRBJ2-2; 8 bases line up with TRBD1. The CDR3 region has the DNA TGTGCCAGCAGCTTAGGGGAACACAGGGGGGACACCGGGGAGCTGTTTTTT. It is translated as CASSLGEHRGDTGELFF.